These T cell receptor beta chains were read from a single sample in a study of cytomegalovirus exposure and HLA in healthy donors. Profiling relied on immunoSEQ multiplex PCR, and the TCRdb table lists in-frame clones only, not all of them. The sample comprises around 180,000 clones, about four fifths of which are singletons, and roughly 5% rests with the top ten. Sequences were obtained from PBMCs. The receptors originated from a man in his late teens or twenties in good health and CMV-seronegative. Both conserved end residues are part of each CDR3. A D gene is named only where the DNA matches it firmly. Size tells how often a clone was seen (once, few, many) or the class of an expanded clone, and some rows leave it out.

abundance: .
v_gene: TRBV10-3
d_gene: TRBD1
j_gene: TRBJ2-7
CDR3aa: CAIRAGTGNYEQYF
CDR3nt: TGTGCCATCAGAGCCGGGACAGGGAACTACGAGCAGTACTTC

abundance: .
v_gene: TRBV19
d_gene: TRBD1
j_gene: TRBJ1-2
CDR3aa: CASSTTPGQNGYTF
CDR3nt: TGTGCCAGTAGTACTACCCCGGGACAGAATGGCTACACCTTC

abundance: .
v_gene: TRBV4-2
d_gene: TRBD2
j_gene: TRBJ2-7
CDR3aa: CASSQGGTSGSYEQYF
CDR3nt: TGTGCCAGCAGCCAAGGGGGGACTAGCGGATCGTACGAGCAGTACTTC

abundance: few
v_gene: TRBV11-1
d_gene: TRBD1
j_gene: TRBJ2-6
CDR3aa: CASSELTGLASGANVLTF
CDR3nt: TGTGCCAGCAGCGAACTGACAGGGTTGGCCTCTGGGGCCAACGTCCTGACTTTC

abundance: .
v_gene: TRBV6-5
d_gene: .
j_gene: TRBJ1-1
CDR3aa: CASSYSPGEAFF
CDR3nt: TGTGCCAGCAGTTACTCTCCGGGGGAAGCTTTCTTT

abundance: .
v_gene: TRBV19
d_gene: .
j_gene: TRBJ2-1
CDR3aa: CASRDTSNEQFF
CDR3nt: TGTGCCAGTAGAGATACAAGCAATGAGCAGTTCTTC

abundance: .
v_gene: TRBV7-9
d_gene: .
j_gene: TRBJ1-1
CDR3aa: CSSRLPRGKAFF
CDR3nt: TGTTCCAGCAGATTACCTCGGGGGAAGGCTTTCTTT

abundance: .
v_gene: TRBV27
d_gene: .
j_gene: TRBJ1-5
CDR3aa: CASSSGKNQPQHF
CDR3nt: TGTGCCAGCAGTTCGGGAAAAAATCAGCCCCAGCATTTT

abundance: .
v_gene: TRBV20-1
d_gene: .
j_gene: TRBJ2-5
CDR3aa: CSATAGETQYF
CDR3nt: TGCAGTGCCACCGCGGGGGAGACCCAGTACTTC

abundance: .
v_gene: TRBV5-1
d_gene: .
j_gene: TRBJ2-2
CDR3aa: CASSIGTHNTGELFF
CDR3nt: TGCGCCAGCAGCATCGGGACACACAACACCGGGGAGCTGTTTTTT

abundance: .
v_gene: TRBV5-1
d_gene: TRBD2
j_gene: TRBJ2-1
CDR3aa: CASSPGTSNNEQFF
CDR3nt: TGCGCCAGCAGCCCTGGGACTAGCAACAATGAGCAGTTCTTC